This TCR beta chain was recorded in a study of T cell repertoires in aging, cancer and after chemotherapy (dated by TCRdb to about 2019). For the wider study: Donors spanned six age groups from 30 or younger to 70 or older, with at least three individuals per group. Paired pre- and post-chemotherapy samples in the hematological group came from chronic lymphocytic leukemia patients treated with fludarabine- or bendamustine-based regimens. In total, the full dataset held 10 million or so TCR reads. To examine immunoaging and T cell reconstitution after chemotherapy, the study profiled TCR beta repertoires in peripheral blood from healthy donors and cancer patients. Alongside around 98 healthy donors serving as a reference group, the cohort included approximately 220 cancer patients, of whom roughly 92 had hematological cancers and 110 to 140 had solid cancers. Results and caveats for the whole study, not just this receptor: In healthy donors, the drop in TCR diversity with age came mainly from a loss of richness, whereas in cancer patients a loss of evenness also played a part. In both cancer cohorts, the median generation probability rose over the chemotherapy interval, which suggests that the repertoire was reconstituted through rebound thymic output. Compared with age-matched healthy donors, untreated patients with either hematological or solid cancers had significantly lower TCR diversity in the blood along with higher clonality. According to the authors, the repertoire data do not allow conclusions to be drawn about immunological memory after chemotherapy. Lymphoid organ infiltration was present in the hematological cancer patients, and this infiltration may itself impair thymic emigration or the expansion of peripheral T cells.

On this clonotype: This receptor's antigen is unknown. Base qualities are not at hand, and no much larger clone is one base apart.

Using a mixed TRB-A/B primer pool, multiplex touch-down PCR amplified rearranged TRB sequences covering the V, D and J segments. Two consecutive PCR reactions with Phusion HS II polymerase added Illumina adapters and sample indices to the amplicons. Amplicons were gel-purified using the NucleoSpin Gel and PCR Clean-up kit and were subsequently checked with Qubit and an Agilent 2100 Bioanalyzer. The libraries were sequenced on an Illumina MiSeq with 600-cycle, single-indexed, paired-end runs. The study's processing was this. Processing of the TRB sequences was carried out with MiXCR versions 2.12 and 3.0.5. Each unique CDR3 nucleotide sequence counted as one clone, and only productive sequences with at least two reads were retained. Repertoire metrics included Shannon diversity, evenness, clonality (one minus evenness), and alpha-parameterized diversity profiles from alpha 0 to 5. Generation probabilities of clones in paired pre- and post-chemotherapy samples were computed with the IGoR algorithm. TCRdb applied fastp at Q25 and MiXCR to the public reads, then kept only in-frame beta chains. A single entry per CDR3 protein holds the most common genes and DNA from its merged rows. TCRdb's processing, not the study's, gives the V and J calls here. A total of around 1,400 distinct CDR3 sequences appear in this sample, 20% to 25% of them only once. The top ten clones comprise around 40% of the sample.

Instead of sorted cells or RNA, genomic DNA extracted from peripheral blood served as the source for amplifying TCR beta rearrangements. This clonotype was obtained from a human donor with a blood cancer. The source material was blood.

The CDR3 has the sequence CASSPEQFF. The nucleotides read TGTGCCAGCAGCCCGGAGCAGTTCTTC. The chain was built from TRBV5-4 and TRBJ2-1; the D gene cannot be named for sure. The CDR3, cysteine through phenylalanine, is 9 amino acids long. The entry retains the CDR3 DNA only, 27 bases that are in frame from base 1. V lost 4 bases and J lost 10 bases; the stretch between them is 3 bases long. The CDR1 and CDR2 encoded by the germline V gene (reference sequence) are SGHNT and YYREEE. Extended through the reference TRBV5-4 and TRBJ2-1 proteins, this CDR3 yields the full variable domain: ETGVTQSPTHLIKTRGQQVTLRCSSQSGHNTVSWYQQALGQGPQFIFQYYREEENGRGNFPPRFSGLQFPNYSSELNVNALELDDSALYLCASSPEQFFGPGTRLTVL.